The clone carrying this T cell receptor beta chain was counted once. What it binds is not known. The source of the sample is a study of shared clonotypes between healthy human individuals. About the research overall: Donors were two women and three men aged 18 to 49. Plates per donor: three CD4 naive, three CD4 memory, two CD8 naive, one CD8 memory. Study-wide results and limits: As a rule, naive subsets had a larger estimated richness than memory subsets.

Assay used: immunoSEQ multiplex PCR; TCRdb lists only in-frame clones, some missing. The sample lists roughly 2.5 million clones, approximately 92% seen once, with 0.14% in the top ten. CDR3 length equals 13 residues. With 10 bases removed from V and 5 bases from J, the gap between germline ends came to 17 bases. Germline V lookup: CDR1 SNHLY, CDR2 FYNNEI. The TCR originated in a young man in good health. The genes are TRBV2 and TRBJ1-1; D perhaps matches TRBD1 (5 bases). The sequenced sample was naive CD4+ T cells sorted from blood. Sample subset: CD45RA+ positively selected. CDR3: CATLSRGRTEAFF. CDR3 nucleotide sequence: TGTGCCACACTCTCCCGGGGGAGGACTGAAGCTTTCTTT.